The T cell receptor (beta chain) described here comes from a study of cytomegalovirus exposure and HLA in healthy donors. Study conclusions and caveats: A link between a missense DCLRE1C variant and TCR beta V- and J-gene trimming emerged from a later analysis.

From germline, CDR1 is MNHEY and CDR2 SMNVEV (reference sequence). The ends lost 4 bases at V and 5 bases at J; junction bases unmatched: 4. The CDR3 runs to 15 residues. Of note for this clone: Antigen: not known.

Use of 60 Vbeta and 13 Jbeta primers characterized the PCR. TCRdb's copy holds only in-frame clones and misses some; the assay was immunoSEQ multiplex PCR. Here the sample spans some 200,000 clones, 60% to 85% being singletons. The source of this sequence is a man in his forties in good health and CMV-seronegative. The V and J genes are TRBV27 and TRBJ2-7, with 14 bases fitting TRBD2. Sequencing was done on a sample of PBMCs. The CDR3 region is CASSSGTSGSDEQYF. The CDR3 coding sequence is TGTGCCAGCAGTTCCGGGACTAGCGGGAGCGACGAGCAGTACTTC.